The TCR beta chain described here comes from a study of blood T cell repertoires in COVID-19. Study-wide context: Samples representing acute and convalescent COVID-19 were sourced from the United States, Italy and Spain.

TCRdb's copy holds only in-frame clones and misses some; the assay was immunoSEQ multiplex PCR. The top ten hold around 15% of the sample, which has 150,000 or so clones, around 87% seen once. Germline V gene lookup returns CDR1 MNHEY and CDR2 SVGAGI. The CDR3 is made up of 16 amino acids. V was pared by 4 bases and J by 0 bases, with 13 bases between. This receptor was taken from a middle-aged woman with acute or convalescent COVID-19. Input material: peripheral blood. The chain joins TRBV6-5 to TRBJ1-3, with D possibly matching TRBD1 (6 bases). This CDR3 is CASSSTGSSSGNTIYF. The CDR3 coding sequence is TGTGCCAGCAGTTCTACAGGGTCAAGCTCTGGAAACACCATATATTTT.